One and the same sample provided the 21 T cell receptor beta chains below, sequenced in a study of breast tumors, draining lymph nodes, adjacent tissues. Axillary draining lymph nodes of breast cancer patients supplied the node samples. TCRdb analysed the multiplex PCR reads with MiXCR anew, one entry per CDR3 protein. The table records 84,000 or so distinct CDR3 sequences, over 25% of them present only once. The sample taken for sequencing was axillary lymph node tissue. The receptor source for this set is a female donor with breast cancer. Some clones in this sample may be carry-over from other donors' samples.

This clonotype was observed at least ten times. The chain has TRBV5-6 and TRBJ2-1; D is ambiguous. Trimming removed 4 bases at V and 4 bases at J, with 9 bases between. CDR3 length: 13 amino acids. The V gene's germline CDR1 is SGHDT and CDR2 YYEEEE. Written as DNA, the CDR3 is TGTGCCAGCAGCCCTACACAATACAATGAGCAGTTCTTC. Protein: CASSPTQYNEQFF. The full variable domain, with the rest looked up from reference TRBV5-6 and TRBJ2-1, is DAGVTQSPTHLIKTRGQQVTLRCSPKSGHDTVSWYQQALGQGPQFIFQYYEEEERQRGNFPDRFSGHQFPNYSSELNVNALLLGDSALYLCASSPTQYNEQFFGPGTRLTVL.

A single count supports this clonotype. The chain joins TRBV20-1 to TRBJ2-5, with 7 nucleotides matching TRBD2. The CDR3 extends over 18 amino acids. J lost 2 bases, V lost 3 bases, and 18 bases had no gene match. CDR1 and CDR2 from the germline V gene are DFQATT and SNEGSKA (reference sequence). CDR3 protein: CSARDPGLAAGWQETQYF. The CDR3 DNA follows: TGCAGTGCTAGGGACCCAGGGCTAGCGGCAGGGTGGCAAGAGACCCAGTACTTC.

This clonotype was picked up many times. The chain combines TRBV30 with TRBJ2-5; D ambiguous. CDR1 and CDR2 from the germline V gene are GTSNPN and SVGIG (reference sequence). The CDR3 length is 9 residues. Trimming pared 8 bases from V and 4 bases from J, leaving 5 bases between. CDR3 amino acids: CAGRETQYF. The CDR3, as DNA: TGTGCCGGCAGAGAGACCCAGTACTTC. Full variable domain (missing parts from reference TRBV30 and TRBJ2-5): SQTIHQWPATLVQPVGSPLSLECTVEGTSNPNLYWYRQAAGRGLQLLFYSVGIGQISSEVPQNLSASRPQDRQFILSSKKLLLSDSGFYLCAGRETQYFGPGTRLLVL.

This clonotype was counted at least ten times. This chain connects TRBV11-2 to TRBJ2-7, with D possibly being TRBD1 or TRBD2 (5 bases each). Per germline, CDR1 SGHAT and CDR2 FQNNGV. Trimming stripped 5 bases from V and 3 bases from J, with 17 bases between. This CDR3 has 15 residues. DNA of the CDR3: TGTGCCAGCAGCGTCAGGGCAGCGGAGGACTACGAGCAGTACTTC. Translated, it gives CASSVRAAEDYEQYF.

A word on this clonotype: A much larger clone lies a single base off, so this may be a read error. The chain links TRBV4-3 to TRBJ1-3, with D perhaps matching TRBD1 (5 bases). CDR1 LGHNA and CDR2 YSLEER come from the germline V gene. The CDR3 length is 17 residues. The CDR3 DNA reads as TGCGCCAGCAGCCAAGAGGGGGGGGGGATCTCTGGAGACACCATATATTTT. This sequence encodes CASSQEGGGISGDTIYF.

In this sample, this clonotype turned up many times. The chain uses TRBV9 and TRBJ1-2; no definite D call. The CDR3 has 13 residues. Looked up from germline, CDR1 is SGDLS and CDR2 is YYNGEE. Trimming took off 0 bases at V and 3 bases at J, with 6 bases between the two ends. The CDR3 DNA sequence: TGTGCCAGCAGCGTAGGACTAGACTATGGCTACACCTTC. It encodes CASSVGLDYGYTF. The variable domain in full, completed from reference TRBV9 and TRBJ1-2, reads DSGVTQTPKHLITATGQRVTLRCSPRSGDLSVYWYQQSLDQGLQFLIQYYNGEERAKGNILERFSAQQFPDLHSELNLSSLELGDSALYFCASSVGLDYGYTFGSGTRLTVV.

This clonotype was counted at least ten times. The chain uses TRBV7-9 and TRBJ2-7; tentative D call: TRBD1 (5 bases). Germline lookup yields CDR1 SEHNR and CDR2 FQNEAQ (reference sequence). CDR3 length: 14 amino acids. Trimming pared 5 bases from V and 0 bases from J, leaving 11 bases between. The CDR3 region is CASSRLTDSYEQYF. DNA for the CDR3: TGTGCCAGCAGCCGACTGACAGACTCCTACGAGCAGTACTTC.

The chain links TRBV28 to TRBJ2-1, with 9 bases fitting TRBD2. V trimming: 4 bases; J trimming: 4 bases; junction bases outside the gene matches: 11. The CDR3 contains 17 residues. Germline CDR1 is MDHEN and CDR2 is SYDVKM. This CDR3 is CASSSNAGTSIYNEQFF. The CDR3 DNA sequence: TGTGCCAGCAGTTCCAACGCCGGGACTAGCATTTACAATGAGCAGTTCTTC.

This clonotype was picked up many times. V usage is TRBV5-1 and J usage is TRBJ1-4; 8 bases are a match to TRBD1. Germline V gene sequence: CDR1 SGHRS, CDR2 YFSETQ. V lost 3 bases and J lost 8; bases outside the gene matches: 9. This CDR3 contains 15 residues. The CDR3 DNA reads TGCGCCAGCAGCTGGCGGACAGGGAGCGGCGAAAAACTGTTTTTT. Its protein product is CASSWRTGSGEKLFF.

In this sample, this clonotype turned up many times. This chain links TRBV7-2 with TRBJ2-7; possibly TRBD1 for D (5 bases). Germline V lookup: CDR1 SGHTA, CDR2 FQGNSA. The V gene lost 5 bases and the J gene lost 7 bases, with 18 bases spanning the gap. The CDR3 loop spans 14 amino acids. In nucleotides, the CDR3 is TGTGCCAGCAGCCGGACCAGGGCCCACGGGGAGCAGTACTTC. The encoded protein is CASSRTRAHGEQYF. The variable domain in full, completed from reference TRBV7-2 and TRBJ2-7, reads GAGVSQSPSNKVTEKGKDVELRCDPISGHTALYWYRQSLGQGLEFLIYFQGNSAPDKSGLPSDRFSAERTGGSVSTLTIQRTQQEDSAVYLCASSRTRAHGEQYFGPGTRLTVT.

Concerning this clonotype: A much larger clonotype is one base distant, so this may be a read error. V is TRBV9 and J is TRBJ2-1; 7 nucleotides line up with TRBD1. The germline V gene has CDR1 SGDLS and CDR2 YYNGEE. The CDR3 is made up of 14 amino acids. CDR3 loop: CASSVRQGSNEQSF. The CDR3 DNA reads TGTGCCAGCAGCGTACGACAGGGTTCTAATGAGCAGTCCTTC. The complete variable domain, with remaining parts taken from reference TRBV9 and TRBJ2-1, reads DSGVTQTPKHLITATGQRVTLRCSPRSGDLSVYWYQQSLDQGLQFLIQYYNGEERAKGNILERFSAQQFPDLHSELNLSSLELGDSALYFCASSVRQGSNEQSFGPGTRLTVL.

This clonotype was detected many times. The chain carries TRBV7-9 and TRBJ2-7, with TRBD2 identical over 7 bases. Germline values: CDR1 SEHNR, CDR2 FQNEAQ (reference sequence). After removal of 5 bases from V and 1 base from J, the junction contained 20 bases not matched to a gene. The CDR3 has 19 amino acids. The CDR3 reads CASSPYRIGLDRASYEQYF. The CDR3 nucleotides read TGTGCCAGCAGCCCGTACCGTATAGGACTAGACCGAGCGTCCTACGAGCAGTACTTC.

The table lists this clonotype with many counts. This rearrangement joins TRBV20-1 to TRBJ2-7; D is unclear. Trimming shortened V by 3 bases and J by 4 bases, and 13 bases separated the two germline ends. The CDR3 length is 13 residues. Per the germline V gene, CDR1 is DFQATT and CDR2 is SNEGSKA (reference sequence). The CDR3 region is CSASGTNWYEQYF. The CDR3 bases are TGCAGTGCTAGTGGAACGAACTGGTACGAGCAGTACTTC.

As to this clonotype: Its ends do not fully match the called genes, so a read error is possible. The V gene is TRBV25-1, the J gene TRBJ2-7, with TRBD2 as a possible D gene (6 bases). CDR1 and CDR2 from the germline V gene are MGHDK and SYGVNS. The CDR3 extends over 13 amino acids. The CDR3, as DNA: TGTGCCTGCAGCGTGGGGACTGGCTACGAGCAGTACTTC. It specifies CACSVGTGYEQYF.

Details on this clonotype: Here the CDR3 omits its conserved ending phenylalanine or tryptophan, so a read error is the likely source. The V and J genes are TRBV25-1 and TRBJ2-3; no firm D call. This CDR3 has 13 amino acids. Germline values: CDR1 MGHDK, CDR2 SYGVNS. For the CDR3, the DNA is TGTGCCAGCAGTGTCCAACCGGTGGATATGCAGTATTTA. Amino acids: CASSVQPVDMQYL.

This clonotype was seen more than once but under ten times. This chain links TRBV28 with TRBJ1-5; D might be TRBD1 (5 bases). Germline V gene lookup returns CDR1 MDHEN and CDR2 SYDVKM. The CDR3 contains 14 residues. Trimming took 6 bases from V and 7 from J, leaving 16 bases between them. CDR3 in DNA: TGTGCCAGCAGCCCCCCGGGGGAAGGACAGCCCCAGCATTTT. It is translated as CASSPPGEGQPQHF.

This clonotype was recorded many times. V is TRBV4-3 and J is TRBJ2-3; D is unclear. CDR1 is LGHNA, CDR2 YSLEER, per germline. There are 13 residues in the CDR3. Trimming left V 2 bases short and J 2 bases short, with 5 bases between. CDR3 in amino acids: CASSQLLTDTQYF. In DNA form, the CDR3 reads TGCGCCAGCAGCCAATTACTCACAGATACGCAGTATTTT.

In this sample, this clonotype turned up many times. The CDR3 spells CASSLLTSDYNEQFF. DNA for the CDR3: TGTGCCAGCAGCCTACTGACTAGCGATTACAATGAGCAGTTCTTC. The chain combines TRBV5-5 with TRBJ2-1, with TRBD2 matching over 8 bases. CDR1 SGHKS and CDR2 YYEKEE come from the germline V gene (reference sequence). Unmatched junction bases numbered 7, after V lost 4 bases and J lost 4 bases. The CDR3 sequence is 15 residues long.

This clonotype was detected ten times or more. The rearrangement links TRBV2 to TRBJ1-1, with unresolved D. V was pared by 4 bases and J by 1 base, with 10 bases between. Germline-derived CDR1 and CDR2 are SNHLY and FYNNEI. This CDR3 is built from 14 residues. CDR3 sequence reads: CASSVVSRNTEAFF. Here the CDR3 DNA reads TGTGCCAGCAGTGTGGTCTCGCGGAACACTGAAGCTTTCTTT.

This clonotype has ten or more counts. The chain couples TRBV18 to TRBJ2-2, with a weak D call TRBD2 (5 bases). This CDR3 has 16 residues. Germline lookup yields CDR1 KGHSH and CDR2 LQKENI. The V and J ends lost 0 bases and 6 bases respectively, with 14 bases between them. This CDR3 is CASSPPSLVGAGELFF. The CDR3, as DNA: TGTGCCAGCTCACCACCCTCACTTGTGGGAGCCGGGGAGCTGTTTTTT.

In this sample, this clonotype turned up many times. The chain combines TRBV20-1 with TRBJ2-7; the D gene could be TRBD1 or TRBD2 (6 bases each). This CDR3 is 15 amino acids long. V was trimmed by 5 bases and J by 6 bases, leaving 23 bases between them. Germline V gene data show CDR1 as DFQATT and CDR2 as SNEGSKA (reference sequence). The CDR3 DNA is TGCAGTGCTTCCTTAGAGGGGGGACGGAGAGGCGAGCAGTACTTC. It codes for CSASLEGGRRGEQYF.